These 15 T cell receptor beta chains came from one sample sequenced in a study of CD8+ T cells in alopecia areata. Extracted from the samples, RNA was reverse transcribed into cDNA to serve as the sequencing template. Measured with immunoSEQ multiplex PCR; TCRdb has only the in-frame clones, and not every one. Of about 99,000 clones in the sample, around three fifths are singletons; the top ten hold around 8.8%. The material sequenced was CD4+ T cells sorted from blood. Receptors were obtained from a human donor in good health.

J is TRBJ2-7 and V is TRBV29-1; maybe TRBD1 (6 bases). CDR1 and CDR2 from the germline V gene are SQVTM and ANQGSEA. Between the trimmed V and J ends, which lost 0 bases and 6 bases, there was a span of 15 bases. The CDR3 spans 14 residues. For the CDR3, the DNA is TGCAGCGTTGAAGAGGGGGCGGCGGGTCGCGAGCAGTACTTC. This translates into CSVEEGAAGREQYF.

In this sample, this clone turned up a few times. The V and J genes are TRBV9 and TRBJ2-2, with a weak D call TRBD2 (6 bases). The V end lost 3 bases, the J end lost 6 bases, and 12 bases lay between the germline ends. The CDR3 sequence is 14 residues long. Germline CDR1 SGDLS, CDR2 YYNGEE. This chain's CDR3 is CASSATGTPGELFF. CDR3 nucleotide sequence: TGTGCCAGCAGCGCGACCGGGACTCCCGGGGAGCTGTTTTTT.

This clone occurred a few times. V usage is TRBV29-1 and J usage is TRBJ1-1; D is undetermined. V was trimmed by 4 bases and J by 0 bases, leaving 9 bases between them. The CDR3 is made up of 13 amino acids. CDR1 and CDR2 from the germline V gene are SQVTM and ANQGSEA. CDR3: CSVGMRLNTEAFF. The DNA of the CDR3 is TGCAGCGTTGGGATGAGGTTGAACACTGAAGCTTTCTTT.

V gene TRBV19 combines with J gene TRBJ2-1, with 7 bases matching TRBD2. CDR1 is LNHDA and CDR2 is SQIVND in the germline V gene (reference sequence). Losses at the gene ends were 6 bases for V and 2 bases for J; bases not matched to a gene: 10. The CDR3 spans 16 residues. Here the CDR3 DNA reads TGTGCCAGTAGCTTCCTCGGGGGGACCCCCTACAATGAGCAGTTCTTC. Protein: CASSFLGGTPYNEQFF.

The CDR3, as DNA: TGTGCCAGCAGCCAGGACAGGAACTATGGCTACACCTTC. As protein: CASSQDRNYGYTF. V gene TRBV7-2 combines with J gene TRBJ1-2; 7 positions match TRBD1. The CDR3 has 13 residues. Unmatched junction bases numbered 2, after V lost 5 bases and J lost 2 bases. CDR1 and CDR2 (germline): SGHTA, FQGNSA. Full variable domain (rest looked up from reference TRBV7-2 and TRBJ1-2): GAGVSQSPSNKVTEKGKDVELRCDPISGHTALYWYRQSLGQGLEFLIYFQGNSAPDKSGLPSDRFSAERTGGSVSTLTIQRTQQEDSAVYLCASSQDRNYGYTFGSGTRLTVV.

This sequence joins TRBV2 and TRBJ1-5; D remains unclear. The germline V and J ends were trimmed by 0 bases and 7 bases, with 10 bases remaining between them. The CDR3 extends over 14 amino acids. Germline V lookup: CDR1 SNHLY, CDR2 FYNNEI. The CDR3 DNA reads as TGTGCCAGCAGTGAAGCAACAGAGCGCCAGCCCCAGCATTTT. Protein sequence: CASSEATERQPQHF.

CDR3 DNA: TGTGCCAGCAGTTTTGGAGCCTTAGAGACCCAGTACTTC. Encoded protein: CASSFGALETQYF. The rearrangement uses TRBV28 and TRBJ2-5, with unresolved D. The CDR3 is made up of 13 amino acids. CDR1 is MDHEN, CDR2 SYDVKM, per germline. The V gene lost 3 bases and the J gene lost 4 bases, with 9 bases spanning the gap.

V usage is TRBV20-1 and J usage is TRBJ1-1; TRBD1 agrees at 9 bases. Germline values: CDR1 DFQATT, CDR2 SNEGSKA (reference sequence). The CDR3 covers 11 residues. The junction had 3 bases not matched to a gene; V was cut back by 5 bases and J by 8 bases. CDR3 coding DNA: TGCAGTGCTGTGGACAGGGGCGAAGCTTTCTTT. It is translated as CSAVDRGEAFF.

The CDR3 DNA reads TGCAGCGGCCGGGACAGGGGGCGCAGAGAGACCCAGTACTTC. Residues: CSGRDRGRRETQYF. This sequence joins TRBV29-1 and TRBJ2-5; the match to TRBD1 covers 12 bases. This CDR3 comprises 14 residues. The junction had 7 bases not matched to a gene; V was cut back by 7 bases and J by 4 bases. CDR1 is SQVTM, CDR2 ANQGSEA, per germline.

This clone has a single count. The CDR3 nucleotides are TGTGCCTGGAGCCGGGAGGAGCCGAACACTGAAGCTTTCTTT. This sequence encodes CAWSREEPNTEAFF. The chain is built from TRBV30 and TRBJ1-1; D remains unclear. This CDR3 has 14 amino acids. The ends were cut back, 3 bases at V and 1 base at J, with 12 bases in the middle. Germline values: CDR1 GTSNPN, CDR2 SVGIG (reference sequence).

This sequence joins TRBV9 and TRBJ2-3, with 7 nucleotides matching TRBD1. CDR3 length: 15 residues. V was pared by 4 bases and J by 2 bases, with 7 bases of the junction left unmatched. CDR1 is SGDLS, CDR2 YYNGEE, per germline. The CDR3 DNA follows: TGTGCCAGCAGCACACAGGGACAGCACACAGATACGCAGTATTTT. It yields the protein CASSTQGQHTDTQYF.

The sample holds a few counts of this clone. This chain joins TRBV7-2 and TRBJ2-2, with D tentatively TRBD1 (6 bases). Germline CDR1 is SGHTA and CDR2 is FQGNSA. The length of the CDR3 is 17 residues. V was cut by 4 bases and J by 2 bases, with 17 bases left in between. The CDR3, as DNA: TGTGCCAGCAGCTGGGGCTGGGGGACACCAAACACCGGGGAGCTGTTTTTT. Translating it yields CASSWGWGTPNTGELFF.

The chain couples TRBV5-1 to TRBJ2-7, with D possibly TRBD1 on 5 matching bases. V shed 0 bases and J shed 3 bases, with 13 bases lying between them. The CDR3 has 15 residues. The germline gives CDR1 SGHRS, CDR2 YFSETQ. CDR3 in amino acids: CASSLGPDNVYEQYF. The CDR3 nucleotides read TGCGCCAGCAGCTTGGGACCGGACAACGTCTACGAGCAGTACTTC.

This clone was seen just once. The rearrangement uses TRBV7-2 and TRBJ2-5, with 11 positions matching TRBD2. The V segment lost 3 bases and the J segment 4 bases; nucleotides outside the gene matches: 4. Germline CDR1 is SGHTA and CDR2 is FQGNSA. The CDR3 has 15 amino acids. CDR3 protein: CASSFSGGAGETQYF. The CDR3 DNA is TGTGCCAGCAGCTTTAGCGGGGGGGCCGGAGAGACCCAGTACTTC. Looking up the rest from reference TRBV7-2 and TRBJ2-5 gives the full variable domain: GAGVSQSPSNKVTEKGKDVELRCDPISGHTALYWYRQSLGQGLEFLIYFQGNSAPDKSGLPSDRFSAERTGGSVSTLTIQRTQQEDSAVYLCASSFSGGAGETQYFGPGTRLLVL.

The V and J genes are TRBV30 and TRBJ1-5; no clear D gene. CDR3 length equals 15 residues. Germline V gene data show CDR1 as GTSNPN and CDR2 as SVGIG (reference sequence). V lost 3 bases and J 0 bases, leaving 12 bases between the germline ends. The CDR3 loop is CAWSPRLYSNQPQHF. In nucleotides, the CDR3 is TGTGCCTGGAGCCCGAGACTTTATAGCAATCAGCCCCAGCATTTT. The full variable domain, completed using reference TRBV30 and TRBJ1-5, is SQTIHQWPATLVQPVGSPLSLECTVEGTSNPNLYWYRQAAGRGLQLLFYSVGIGQISSEVPQNLSASRPQDRQFILSSKKLLLSDSGFYLCAWSPRLYSNQPQHFGDGTRLSIL.